The clone carrying this T cell receptor beta chain was detected ten times or more. Amplification targeted TCR beta CDR3 regions from RNA transcripts. With the HTBI primer set, the TCR CDR3 went through a first round of RT-PCR. MiXCR, run by TCRdb on the multiplex PCR reads, gives a single entry per CDR3 protein. The table has 400,000 to 600,000 distinct CDR3 sequences, 15% to 20% seen once. The PBMCs were sourced from fresh peripheral blood (approximately 10 ml). The data stem from a study of T cells in Graves' hyperthyroidism and ophthalmopathy. Across the whole study: Upon initial diagnosis and before any treatment, peripheral blood was collected.

This CDR3 contains 17 residues. Trimming cost V 3 bases and J 6 bases; bases outside gene matches: 13. The receptor's source is a woman aged 25-40 years with Graves' ophthalmopathy. The chain links TRBV12-3 or TRBV12-4 to TRBJ2-3, with 9 bases aligning to TRBD1. Sequencing was performed on blood. CDR3 in DNA: TGTGCCAGCAGTTTTACGTCCGGGACAGGGTTAAGGGATACGCAGTATTTT. The encoded protein is CASSFTSGTGLRDTQYF.